This is a list of T cell receptor beta chains from one sample in a study of blood T cell repertoires in COVID-19. Repertoires were generated with immunoSEQ multiplex PCR, while TCRdb's copy carries only in-frame clones and drops some. The table records about 73,000 clones, roughly four fifths of them present only once. Sequencing used peripheral blood. These receptor sequences come from a woman in her sixties or seventies with acute or convalescent COVID-19. Each CDR3 is given with its conserved first and last residue. Fields, in order: V gene, D gene, clone size, J gene, CDR3 DNA, CDR3 protein. D genes are given only for firm matches. The size entry is marked missing in some rows and otherwise reads once, few, many or a size class.

TRBV27,-,-,TRBJ2-7,TGTGCCAGCAGTTTAAATGGCCGATACGAGCAGTACTTC,CASSLNGRYEQYF
TRBV9,-,-,TRBJ1-3,TGTGCCAGCAGCCCGCGCCTGGACACCGCTGGAAACACCATATATTTT,CASSPRLDTAGNTIYF
TRBV28,TRBD2,-,TRBJ2-1,TGTGCCAGCAGGCCAGCGGGGGGGAAGGGTGAGCAGTTCTTC,CASRPAGGKGEQFF
TRBV2,-,-,TRBJ2-3,TGTGCCAGCAGTCAGATGGCCCGCACAGATACGCAGTATTTT,CASSQMARTDTQYF
TRBV27,TRBD2,-,TRBJ2-7,TGTGCCAGCACCGCGGGAGGGCCTAGCTACGAGCAGTACTTC,CASTAGGPSYEQYF
TRBV5-4,-,-,TRBJ1-6,TGTGCCAGCAGCTTGGAACGGGGTTCACCCCTCCACTTT,CASSLERGSPLHF
TRBV11-1,-,-,TRBJ1-2,TGTGCCAGCAGCTTAGCAGGCAGCGATGGCTACACCTTC,CASSLAGSDGYTF
TRBV2,TRBD1,once,TRBJ1-2,TGTGCCAGCAGTCCTACCGGAAACGGACAGGCTTTCGGCTACACCTTC,CASSPTGNGQAFGYTF
TRBV28,TRBD2,-,TRBJ2-1,TGTGCCAGCAGTCCGTATAGCGGGGGCCGGTCCCATGAGCAGTTCTTC,CASSPYSGGRSHEQFF
TRBV5-4,-,-,TRBJ1-2,TGTGCCGCAGTTGACGATCGCAGCGGGTATGGCTACACCTTC,CAAVDDRSGYGYTF
TRBV10-3,-,-,TRBJ2-3,TGTGCCATCAATGCCGGGAGCACAGATACGCAGTATTTT,CAINAGSTDTQYF
TRBV6-6,-,-,TRBJ1-5,TGTGCCAGCAGTTACGCGGAGGGCAATCAGCCCCAGCATTTT,CASSYAEGNQPQHF
TRBV6-7,-,-,TRBJ2-5,TGTGCCACCCTCGAGGGGGAAGAGACCCAGTACTTC,CATLEGEETQYF
TRBV2,-,-,TRBJ1-1,TGTGCCGACGGGGGAAGTACGAACACTGAAGCTTTCTTT,CADGGSTNTEAFF
TRBV5-1,TRBD2,-,TRBJ2-2,TGCGCCAGCAGCTTGGGTCCCCGCACTAGCGGCAACACCGGGGAGCTGTTTTTT,CASSLGPRTSGNTGELFF
TRBV11-2,-,-,TRBJ1-5,TGTGCCAGCAGCCTAGACAGCGGCAATCAGCCCCAGCATTTT,CASSLDSGNQPQHF
TRBV5-5,-,once,TRBJ1-2,TGTGCCAGCAGCTTGGAAGGGAGTAGTGGCTACACCTTC,CASSLEGSSGYTF
TRBV11-2,TRBD1,-,TRBJ1-6,TGTGCCAGCAGCCAGGGACAGAATAATTCACCCCTCCACTTT,CASSQGQNNSPLHF
TRBV5-1,-,-,TRBJ1-5,TGCGCCAGCAGCCCCTCCCCGGGAGGCAATCAGCCCCAGCATTTT,CASSPSPGGNQPQHF
TRBV7-8,-,-,TRBJ2-2,TGTGCCAGCAGCCGAGACCGGAGGAGGGCCGGGGAGCTGTTTTTT,CASSRDRRRAGELFF
TRBV6-1,-,-,TRBJ1-5,TGTGCCAGCAGTGAAGACGGGTATCAGCCCCAGCATTTT,CASSEDGYQPQHF
TRBV24-1,TRBD2,-,TRBJ2-5,TGTGCCACCAGTGATTTTGGCCTAGCGGGAGGGGAGACCCAGTACTTC,CATSDFGLAGGETQYF
TRBV3-1/TRBV3-2,TRBD1,-,TRBJ1-6,TGTGCCAGCAGCCAAGCTACAGGGGTAAATTCACCCCTCCACTTT,CASSQATGVNSPLHF
TRBV6-5,-,-,TRBJ1-2,TGTGCCAGCAGTTACCGAGGGATGGGGGGCTACACCTTC,CASSYRGMGGYTF
TRBV7-6,TRBD1,-,TRBJ1-1,TGTGCCAGCACCGAGGGCAGGGACAGGGACACTGAAGCTTTCTTT,CASTEGRDRDTEAFF
TRBV4-2,-,-,TRBJ1-2,TGTGCCAGCAGCCTCACAAGGGAGGGCCATGGCTACACCTTC,CASSLTREGHGYTF
TRBV6-6,-,-,TRBJ1-1,TGTGCCAGCAGTTCCCAGGAGGGGCTCACTGAAGCTTTCTTT,CASSSQEGLTEAFF